The clone carrying this T cell receptor beta chain was seen repeatedly, ten times or more. Its specificity is unknown. Unique molecular identifiers were used to barcode this TCRbeta library. TCRdb recomputed calls from the PCR reads with MiXCR, one row per CDR3 protein. The sample has over 150,000 distinct CDR3 sequences, approximately 7% seen once; the top ten hold just over 5.5%. This entry comes from a study of T-cell reconstitution after alpha-beta-depleted transplantation in children. After removal of 0 bases from V and 9 bases from J, the junction contained 7 bases not matched to a gene. The CDR3 totals 17 residues. Germline V gives CDR1 LGHNA, CDR2 YNFKEQ. Regarding the study as a whole: There were reportedly several hundred expanded graft clones from which alpha-beta T cells came about two months after transplant. Surviving recipient T cells and thymic progenitors produced the high day-60 TCRbeta diversity seen in some patients. T-cell numbers and diversity one year post-transplant derived largely from freshly generated T cells.

The V and J genes are TRBV4-2 and TRBJ2-1; 14 bases match TRBD2. This sample comprised PBMCs, obtained before TCRalphabeta/CD19-depleted stem cell transplant. The sequence was obtained from a boy aged 2 to 10 with acute lymphoblastic leukemia, due to receive a stem cell transplant. The DNA of the CDR3 is TGTGCCAGCAGCCAAGACCCGGGACTAGCGGGAGAAGGTGAGCAGTTCTTC. This encodes CASSQDPGLAGEGEQFF.